A selection of T cell receptor beta chains follows, all from one sample in a study of T cell changes during pregnancy in multiple sclerosis. Assay: immunoSEQ multiplex PCR; the TCRdb copy retains only in-frame clones and omits some. This table has nearly 40,000 clones, 92% appearing once. The sample consisted of CD4+ T cells from peripheral blood mononuclear cells, taken before pregnancy. These receptors were obtained from a female donor with multiple sclerosis, enrolled in a pregnancy study. CDR3s include the opening cysteine and the closing phenylalanine or tryptophan. D genes are given only for firm matches. Clone sizes are given selectively: once, few, many, or a class where the clone is expanded.

V gene	D gene	clone size	J gene	CDR3 protein	CDR3 DNA
TRBV10-2	NA	NA	TRBJ1-3	CASSETNSGNTIYF	TGCGCCAGCAGTGAGACTAACTCTGGAAACACCATATATTTT
TRBV13	NA	few	TRBJ1-5	CASSVNSNQPQHF	TGTGCCAGCAGTGTCAATAGCAATCAGCCCCAGCATTTT
TRBV5-1	NA	NA	TRBJ2-7	CASSPQGSYEQYF	TGCGCCAGCAGCCCCCAGGGGTCCTACGAGCAGTACTTC
TRBV28	NA	NA	TRBJ1-4	CASSLGGINEKLFF	TGTGCCAGCAGTTTAGGAGGCATTAATGAAAAACTGTTTTTT
TRBV7-9	TRBD1	NA	TRBJ1-2	CASSSPGQGNYGYTF	TGTGCCAGCAGCTCACCGGGACAGGGAAACTATGGCTACACCTTC
TRBV6-5	NA	NA	TRBJ1-1	CASSYSPVSPGEGAFF	TGTGCCAGCAGTTACTCGCCGGTGTCACCTGGGGAGGGGGCTTTCTTT
TRBV28	TRBD1	NA	TRBJ1-5	CASSLGLGTANQPQHF	TGTGCCAGCAGTTTGGGGTTGGGGACAGCTAATCAGCCCCAGCATTTT
TRBV5-6	NA	NA	TRBJ2-1	CASSVGGPSYNEQFF	TGTGCCAGCAGCGTTGGAGGTCCTTCCTACAATGAGCAGTTCTTC
TRBV28	TRBD2	NA	TRBJ2-1	CASSPGLAGESIF	TGTGCCAGCAGTCCGGGACTAGCGGGAGAGTCGATCTTC
TRBV7-3	NA	few	TRBJ1-1	CASSLLGGLLNTEAFF	TGTGCCAGCAGCTTACTGGGGGGGCTGTTGAACACTGAAGCTTTCTTT
TRBV27	TRBD1	NA	TRBJ2-4	CASSYSQGAAKNIQYF	TGTGCCAGCAGTTACTCACAGGGGGCAGCCAAAAACATTCAGTACTTC
TRBV25-1	NA	NA	TRBJ2-1	CASSSPGLANNEQFF	TGTGCCAGCAGTTCGCCGGGACTGGCTAACAATGAGCAGTTCTTC
TRBV15	TRBD1	NA	TRBJ2-5	CATRTGGLETQYF	TGTGCCACCAGGACAGGGGGCCTGGAGACCCAGTACTTC
TRBV19	TRBD1	NA	TRBJ1-5	CASSKTGTGYQPQHF	TGTGCCAGTAGCAAGACCGGGACAGGGTATCAGCCCCAGCATTTT
TRBV2	NA	NA	TRBJ1-2	CASSVGGTNYGYTF	TGTGCCAGCAGTGTTGGAGGGACCAACTATGGCTACACCTTC
TRBV6-6	TRBD1	once	TRBJ2-5	CASSSPQGTGETQYF	TGTGCCAGCAGTTCACCACAGGGGACCGGGGAGACCCAGTACTTC
TRBV7-9	TRBD2	NA	TRBJ2-7	CASSGPGRVHEQYF	TGTGCCAGCAGCGGACCAGGGAGGGTTCACGAGCAGTACTTC
TRBV5-1	NA	NA	TRBJ2-1	CASSLAILANEQFF	TGCGCCAGCAGCTTGGCCATTCTGGCAAATGAGCAGTTCTTC
TRBV19	NA	NA	TRBJ1-2	CASSIRGGGYTF	TGTGCCAGTAGTATCAGGGGTGGTGGCTACACCTTC
TRBV19	TRBD1	NA	TRBJ2-7	CASSKIAGQGNSYEQYF	TGTGCCAGTAGTAAAATCGCCGGACAGGGAAACTCCTACGAGCAGTACTTC